This is a list of T cell receptor beta chains from one sample in a study of cytomegalovirus exposure and HLA in healthy donors. The repertoire was sequenced with immunoSEQ multiplex PCR; TCRdb's copy has only in-frame clones and lacks some. The sample includes 100,000 or so clones, 70% of them seen just once. Specimen: PBMCs. The source is a man aged 45-65 years in good health and CMV-seronegative. The conserved cysteine and the conserved F or W are not part of the CDR3 here. A D gene is named only where the DNA matches it firmly. Expanded clones are given a class, and other clones once, few, many or no size at all.

ATSRDREYQETQY	TRBV15	13	.	.
ASSSQGAEAF	TRBV2	10	few	TRBD1
ASSPITGGTEAF	TRBV28	12	.	TRBD1
ASSQPWTGNHEQY	TRBV4-1	13	once	TRBD1
ASSLAPLGINNEQF	TRBV7-2	14	.	.
ASSVSLTGEGGYT	TRBV19	13	.	TRBD1
ASSRTSATDTQY	TRBV19	12	.	TRBD2
ASGRTGLYEQY	TRBV28	11	.	TRBD1
ASSAQLAGETQY	TRBV9	12	.	TRBD2
ASTTPRGGRAPGELF	TRBV21-1	15	.	.
ATSTRTSAASTDTQY	TRBV15	15	.	TRBD2
AISESEKGALDT	TRBV10-3	12	.	.
ASSVGRIGSHKINEQF	TRBV9	16	.	.
ASSPDRGRGTEAF	TRBV5-4	13	.	TRBD1
ATSDRDRGFVETQY	TRBV15	14	.	TRBD1
ASSLYGSNQPQH	TRBV7-9	12	.	.
ASSRDGGNEKLF	TRBV6-5	12	.	.
ASSPAAGAGNTIY	TRBV9	13	.	.
ASSLNWAPEETQY	TRBV7-6	13	once	.
AWSVPPGRTEAF	TRBV30	12	.	.
ASSSYLAGAARAKNIQY	TRBV5-4	17	few	TRBD2
ASSAGQRQLETQY	TRBV9	13	.	TRBD1
ASSLEGGGGAEQY	TRBV5-1	13	.	.
ASRATGEAYEQY	TRBV6-5	12	.	.
ASSLSGNQPQH	TRBV7-3	11	.	.
ARSAGCGGLASPGDTQY	TRBV5-3	17	.	TRBD2
ASSYSEGARPYEQY	TRBV6-5	14	.	TRBD1
ASSLGQSNTEAF	TRBV5-1	12	.	.
SSSLLAGGRTDTQY	TRBV7-9	14	.	TRBD2
ASSPGMNTEAF	TRBV18	11	.	.
ASSIQGTTGELF	TRBV19	12	.	.
ASSPGTGGDGAF	TRBV18	12	.	TRBD1
ASSHPQGETQY	TRBV27	11	.	.
ASSTGNTEAF	TRBV6-1	10	.	.